This T cell receptor (beta chain) was identified in a study of T cells expressing NK-cell markers. Study results and limitations: In a handful of donors, dominant CD3+CD56+NKG2C+ clones formed about 1.0-8% of CD8+ cells. Nothing established the HCMV specificity of expanded NKG2C+ T cell clones. These clonotypes, the leaders elsewhere, also led the CD3+CD56-NKG2C+ fraction in a handful of donors.

Remarks on this clonotype: Antigen: not known.

The CDR3 has 13 residues. Germline assignment: CDR1 KGHSH and CDR2 LQKENI. Reanalyzing the 5' RACE reads, TCRdb keeps one entry per CDR3 protein, without DNA. This sample's table has about 550,000 distinct CDR3 sequences. The sequencing input was blood T cells: a sorted CD56 or NKG2C T cell subset, CD4+ or CD8+ T cells, or bulk PBMC T cells (not recorded which). This clonotype originated in a man younger than 35 in good health. The chain couples TRBV18 to TRBJ2-7; no DNA is available, so the TRBD1 call from TCRdb remains unchecked. The CDR3 here is CASSAGHSYEQYF. Supplemented by reference TRBV18 and TRBJ2-7, the full variable domain reads NAGVMQNPRHLVRRRGQEARLRCSPMKGHSHVYWYRQLPEEGLKFMVYLQKENIIDESGMPKERFSAEFPKEGPSILRIQQVVRGDSAAYFCASSAGHSYEQYFGPGTRLTVT.